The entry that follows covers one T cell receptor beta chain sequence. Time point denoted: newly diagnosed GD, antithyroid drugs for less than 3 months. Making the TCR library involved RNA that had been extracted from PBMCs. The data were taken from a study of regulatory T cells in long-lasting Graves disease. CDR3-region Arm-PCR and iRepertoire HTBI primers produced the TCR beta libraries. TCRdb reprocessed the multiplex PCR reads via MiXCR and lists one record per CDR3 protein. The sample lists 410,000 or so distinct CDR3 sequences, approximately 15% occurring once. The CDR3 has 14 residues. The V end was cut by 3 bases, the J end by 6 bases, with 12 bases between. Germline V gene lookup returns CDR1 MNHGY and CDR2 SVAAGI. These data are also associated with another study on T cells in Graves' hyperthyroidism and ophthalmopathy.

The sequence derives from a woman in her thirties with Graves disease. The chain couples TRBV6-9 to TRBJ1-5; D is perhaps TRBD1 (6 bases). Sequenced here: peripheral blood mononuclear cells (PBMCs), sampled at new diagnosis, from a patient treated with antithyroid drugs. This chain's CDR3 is CASSYSKGGQPQHF. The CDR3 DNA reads TGTGCCAGCAGTTACTCGAAGGGGGGTCAGCCCCAGCATTTT.